This T cell receptor (beta chain) came from a study of cytomegalovirus exposure and HLA in healthy donors (dated by TCRdb to 2016 to 2017). Regarding the study in general: In an earlier analysis of approximately 640 of the donors, 250 to 350 Gb of sequence data and 120 million or so unique TCR beta sequences from about 180 million T cells were reported. About 280 gigabases of sequencing data and tens of millions of unique TCR sequences were included in an early release covering 550 to 650 HLA-typed donors. Of the roughly 400 genotyped donors, approximately 82% fell in the genetic ancestry cluster associated with self-reported Caucasian donors. The aim of the study was to test whether cataloging public T cell receptors could identify signatures of past pathogen exposure. The study used immunosequencing to profile the T cell repertoires of several hundred subjects and linked those repertoires to cytomegalovirus serostatus. A separate validation cohort of approximately 120 different subjects was used in addition to the approximately 640-subject first cohort. To predict cytomegalovirus infection status, the study combined high-throughput TCR immunosequencing, statistical association of individual TCRs with disease status, and machine learning. In a later analysis, previously published TCR beta repertoires from 500 to 750 donors were re-analyzed and high-resolution HLA genotyping was added so that TCR occurrence patterns could be studied. In the later analysis, no new phenotypic data were used to find candidate immune exposures; instead, reliance was placed on TCR beta sequences and their occurrence across donors. In an earlier analysis of 500 to 650 of the donors, high-throughput TCR beta sequencing was used to judge whether each TCR beta V gene segment behaved as functional or pseudogenic. Donor age, sex, ethnicity and CMV serostatus were compiled together with the repertoire data. In a later genetic analysis, genome-wide SNP genotypes for about 55% of the 666 donors were used, and that subset was treated as a discovery cohort. Every discovery cohort repertoire had been produced on one sequencing platform. Both class I and class II loci were covered by HLA typing, at four-digit resolution. The number of donors typed differed by locus, with 629-630 for A, B, C, DRB1 and DQB1, around 560 for DQA1, over 600 for DPA1, and some 470 for DPB1. Because of strong linkage in the cohort, roughly five DR-DQ haplotypes were treated as single units for association and clustering. Among roughly 400 genotyped donors of the cohort, an average of approximately 200,000 unique TCR beta nucleotide sequences was sequenced per donor, of which about 19% were non-productive. Summary of the overall study and its limitations: Correlated functional status among segregating V segments might reflect linkage disequilibrium, but an unknown experimental factor could not be ruled out. Because HLA typing was unavailable for some donors at each locus, only the typed subset was used in association tests. A further reported finding was that TCR beta sequences accurately predicted the HLA-A and HLA-B alleles for most subjects in the first cohort. In a later analysis, HLA-associated TCR beta chains were found to be more clonally expanded and to have lower generation probabilities than equally common non-associated chains. A later genetic analysis associated a missense DCLRE1C variant with V-gene and J-gene trimming of TCR beta chains, and an independent cohort replicated the association. Because counts were too low, about 17 rarely observed V segments, including chromosome 9 orphons, were excluded from the earlier analysis of several hundred of the donors. In a later analysis, TCR association rates were found to vary across HLA loci, with the most associated TCRs seen for DRB1 alleles and the fewest for HLA-C alleles. Some IMGT-functional V segments, including TRBV6-2 and TRBV6-3, could not be distinguished by the 87-base-pair reads and were therefore excluded. Roughly uniform sequencing depth across donors was assumed in presence/absence analyses, although this assumption may not hold. Immune exposure information for the cohort was limited to CMV serostatus. In an earlier analysis of roughly 560 of the donors, most TCR beta V segments were observed in productive rearrangements about 87% or about 30% of the time, broadly matching IMGT annotations. A later analysis found that most CMV-associated TCR beta chains appeared HLA-restricted, with HLA associations seemingly driven largely by CMV exposure. Most TCR sequences were seen in very few donors, while some public TCRs were found in many individuals. This cohort had only TCR beta chains sequenced, and the lack of alpha or paired-chain data limited which features could be detected. A later genetic analysis reported fewer N-insertions in productive TCRs among donors in an Asian-associated ancestry cluster than the roughly 620-donor mean. In vitro tests confirmed that a few of the cytomegalovirus-associated TCR beta chains recognize cytomegalovirus antigens. According to a later analysis, parvovirus B19, influenza, CMV and Epstein-Barr virus appeared linked to several top co-occurrence clusters. Cytomegalovirus status was reported to be diagnosed by the classifier with high specificity and sensitivity in both the original and validation cohorts. A total of 164 TCR beta chains were listed by the study as associated with cytomegalovirus. In a later analysis, 16,951 TCR beta sequences were associated with specific HLA alleles at a false discovery rate of 0.05. The sequencing pipeline was judged likely to have produced a cluster of highly shared sequence variants as a technical artifact. The authors suggested that the approach could potentially be extended to other disease states and immunological phenotypes. When HLA alleles, especially DR and DQ, strongly co-occurred, TCR associations were difficult to assign to individual alleles.

To prepare the library, the immunoSEQ multiplex PCR assay was applied. The multiplex PCR relied on a mix of 60 forward primers for TCR Vbeta segments and 13 reverse primers for TCR Jbeta segments. Amplification of the CDR3 region of rearranged TCR beta genes was performed with a multiplex PCR assay on genomic DNA. Amplified TCR beta libraries were sequenced as 87-base-pair reads on the Illumina HiSeq System. As for the authors' bioinformatics: A later analysis tallied tens of millions of unique TCR beta chains across the 666 repertoires, and approximately 12 million of those chains were shared by two or more donors. Raw reads were error-corrected and collapsed into unique sequences by a nearest-neighbor algorithm in which closely related sequences were merged to remove PCR and sequencing errors. CDR3 sequences were aligned to IMGT reference sequences to assign V, D and J gene segments. For a sequence to be retained, at least a six-nucleotide match to both a V gene segment and a J gene segment was required. Rearrangements were classified as productive when the CDR3 lacked stop codons and remained in frame with V and J, and all other rearrangements were classified as non-productive. CDR3 was defined according to IMGT convention as the region running from the second conserved V-encoded cysteine to the conserved J-encoded phenylalanine. The earlier analysis of 450 to 750 of the donors excluded any sequence lacking an unambiguous match to a single V gene segment. In an earlier analysis of about 590 of the donors, a V segment was called functional when productive rearrangements were above 56.7%, and segregating when the standard deviation between donors exceeded 5%. To diagnose cytomegalovirus status from the catalog of TCR beta chain sequences, a statistical classification framework was built. In a later analysis, V and J genes were assigned by comparing TCR nucleotide sequences against IMGT/GENE-DB human TR gene sequences. Using the TCRdist pipeline, a later analysis assigned CDR3 sequences along with most-parsimonious VDJ recombination scenarios. A later analysis defined each TCR beta chain by its CDR3 amino acid sequence plus V-gene family, and excluded reads lacking a unique V-gene family. A later analysis removed 550 to 650 highly shared, low-generation-probability nucleotide sequences to deal with suspected cross-contamination and a sequencing artifact. In a later analysis, a clonal expansion index was calculated for each public chain from normalized within-repertoire ranks of inferred template counts. In a later analysis, generation probabilities were computed using a VDJ recombination model fitted to out-of-frame rearrangements, and the results were checked against IGoR. In a later analysis, TCR-TCR, TCR-HLA and TCR-CMV co-occurrence was scored with hypergeometric tests, and a repertoire-size bias correction was applied to TCR pairs. False discovery rates were estimated in a later analysis by permuting HLA or CMV assignments 20 times. In a later analysis, co-occurring TCRs were grouped with DBSCAN, and TCRdist sequence similarity was added when clustering was performed within HLA-allele-positive subsets. Repertoires with fewer than 30,000 or more than 120,000 public chains, plus five repertoires with anomalous nucleotide sharing, were excluded from co-occurrence clustering. TCRdb mirrors the immuneACCESS table, restricted to in-frame sequences. Some clones are absent from its copies; in checked studies, under half trace to an unresolved V gene, and the reason for the others is unknown. Clone size and V and J calls were adopted from that table, with D and trimming inferred from the DNA. This sample comprises more than 150,000 clones, roughly 80% of them detected only once. The ten largest make up over 3.5% of the sample.

In total, about 650 healthy bone marrow donors made up the cohort. Cohort members were all nominally healthy when sampled, although unrecorded immune exposures were likely present. The donor was CMV seronegative and belonged to the group of over 350 seronegative cohort members. A peripheral blood sample was collected from each donor, and TCR beta sequencing was performed on peripheral blood mononuclear cells. Genomic DNA extraction from the blood cell samples was performed with the Qiagen DNeasy Blood Extraction Kit. As encoded in the germline V gene, CDR1 is MNHNS while CDR2 is SASEGT. From the cysteine up to the phenylalanine, the CDR3 has a length of 13 residues. The DNA shown is the 39-base CDR3, in frame from base 1. V was cut back by 4 bases and J by 1 base, leaving a gap of 7 bases between them. As regards this clone: This clone's antigen is unknown. Per-base qualities were not stored, and no clone one base away is much larger.

The receptor chain draws on TRBV6-1 and TRBJ1-1, with the D gene not confidently named. The sample taken for sequencing was PBMCs. The TCR comes from a man in his fifties or sixties in good health and CMV-seronegative. Here is the DNA: TGTGCCAGCAGTGTTCGAGAGAACACTGAAGCTTTCTTT. Translated, it reads CASSVRENTEAFF.